A selection of T cell receptor beta chains follows, all from one sample in a study of blood T cell repertoires in COVID-19. Only in-frame clones appear in the TCRdb table, and some are missing; sequencing was by immunoSEQ multiplex PCR. The data hold fewer than 200,000 clones, with around four fifths observed a single time. Sequenced input: peripheral blood. The receptors stem from a man in his sixties or seventies with acute or convalescent COVID-19. The CDR3 runs from the conserved cysteine through the conserved F or W. The D gene is left open where the match is weak. Clone size is given for some rows only: seen once, a few or many times, or a class if the clone is expanded.

v_call	clone_size	d_call	j_call	cdr3_aa	cdr3_nt
TRBV6-5	.	TRBD2	TRBJ2-7	CASIPGLGTYEQYF	TGTGCCAGCATTCCGGGACTAGGGACCTACGAGCAGTACTTC
TRBV5-1	.	.	TRBJ1-2	CASSSGSTGRNGYTF	TGCGCCAGCAGCTCCGGATCAACAGGGCGGAACGGCTACACCTTC
TRBV5-1	.	TRBD1	TRBJ1-1	CASSGQGQNTEAFF	TGCGCCAGCAGCGGACAGGGGCAGAACACTGAAGCTTTCTTT
TRBV4-3	.	TRBD1	TRBJ1-2	CASSQTLTGGAIYGYTF	TGCGCCAGCAGCCAAACATTAACAGGGGGCGCAATCTATGGCTACACCTTC
TRBV5-1	.	.	TRBJ2-7	CASSSRVGTYEQYF	TGCGCCAGCAGCTCCAGGGTGGGCACCTACGAGCAGTACTTC
TRBV5-1	.	TRBD2	TRBJ2-3	CASSLSGLAGGPDTQYF	TGCGCCAGCAGCCTCTCTGGACTAGCGGGAGGCCCTGATACGCAGTATTTT
TRBV30	.	TRBD1	TRBJ1-2	CAWSDRVNYGYTF	TGTGCCTGGAGCGACAGGGTGAACTATGGCTACACCTTC
TRBV10-1	.	.	TRBJ1-5	CASSEGTQPQHF	TGCGCCAGCAGTGAAGGGACACAACCCCAGCATTTT
TRBV14	few	.	TRBJ1-1	CASSQNTRGSRAFF	TGTGCCAGCAGCCAAAATACCAGGGGTTCTCGGGCTTTCTTT
TRBV3-1/TRBV3-2	.	.	TRBJ2-1	CASSPGGENEQFF	TGTGCCAGCAGCCCAGGCGGGGAGAATGAGCAGTTCTTC
TRBV12-5	once	.	TRBJ2-5	CASGLGQGLQETQYF	TGTGCTAGTGGTTTGGGCCAGGGGTTACAAGAGACCCAGTACTTC
TRBV10-3	.	.	TRBJ1-6	CATTGGDSSNSPLHF	TGTGCCACAACGGGGGGCGATTCTTCCAATTCACCCCTCCACTTT
TRBV28	.	TRBD1	TRBJ2-1	CASSLGAGQGSYNEQFF	TGTGCCAGCAGTTTGGGTGCCGGACAGGGCTCCTACAATGAGCAGTTCTTC
TRBV9	.	.	TRBJ1-3	CASSVGSAAGNTIYF	TGTGCCAGCAGCGTAGGGTCAGCGGCCGGAAACACCATATATTTT
TRBV5-1	.	.	TRBJ2-7	CASSPEGIRNSYEQYF	TGCGCCAGCAGCCCGGAGGGAATCCGGAACTCCTACGAGCAGTACTTC
TRBV6-1	many	TRBD1	TRBJ1-2	CASTEQGAGYTF	TGTGCCAGCACTGAACAGGGGGCAGGCTACACCTTC
TRBV27	.	.	TRBJ1-6	CASGGGPSSYNSPLHF	TGTGCCAGCGGGGGGGGACCGAGCTCCTATAATTCACCCCTCCACTTT